This paragraph covers one T cell receptor (beta chain) sequence. The sample belongs to a study of cytomegalovirus exposure and HLA in healthy donors. Primers included in the PCR were 60 Vbeta and 13 Jbeta primers. Libraries were prepared by immunoSEQ multiplex PCR; TCRdb keeps only in-frame clonotypes and omits some of them. Here the sample spans approximately 90,000 clones, about four fifths being singletons. CDR1 and CDR2 from the germline V gene are GTSNPN and SVGIG (reference sequence). V was pared by 4 bases and J by 7 bases, with 15 bases between. The CDR3 has 13 amino acids. The chain recombines TRBV30 with TRBJ2-3, with a tentative D call TRBD2 (7 bases). Sequencing was done on a sample of PBMCs. The sequence was collected from a woman aged 40 to 50 in good health and CMV-seronegative. The CDR3 DNA reads TGTGCCTGGACGGTGGGGGGGCCGAATACGCAGTATTTT. Translated: CAWTVGGPNTQYF.